Reported below is one TCR beta chain. The data belong to a study of blood T cell repertoires in COVID-19. About the research overall: From the United States, Italy and Spain came samples of acute and convalescent COVID-19. Sources were T cells, B-cell-depleted T cells, or PBMCs; the material itself was cDNA or gDNA.

In the study's own analysis: Scientists estimated how many nucleated cells there were by amplifying reference gene primers. TCRdb's copy holds only in-frame clones and misses some; the assay was immunoSEQ multiplex PCR. V and J calls plus clone size are reproduced from that table; the DNA served to infer D and trimming. The sample has tens of thousands of clones; roughly 84% are singletons. CDR1 is SGHTA and CDR2 is FQGNSA in the germline V gene. V shed 3 bases and J shed 4 bases, with 10 bases lying between them. CDR3 length: 14 residues. The origin of this receptor is a woman between 50 and 59 years old with acute or convalescent COVID-19. The chain joins TRBV7-2 to TRBJ2-4, with D perhaps matching TRBD1 (6 bases). What was sequenced was peripheral blood. This chain's CDR3 is CASSFADRKNIQYF. The CDR3 bases are TGTGCCAGCAGCTTCGCCGACAGGAAAAACATTCAGTACTTC.